The T cell receptor (beta chain) under discussion was sequenced for a study of beta chain features in type 1 diabetes (dated by TCRdb to about 2018). Background on the whole study: Mean age, gender distribution, total cell number and subset yield were not different between patients and healthy donors. The study compared the TCRB repertoires of sorted circulating CD4+ T cell subsets in recently diagnosed type 1 diabetes patients with those in matched healthy donors. Naive and central memory subsets were obtained from all 30 or so donors, but regulatory and stem cell-like memory subsets were isolated from only 8 patients and roughly 8 healthy donors. A total of roughly 99 million sorted cells were examined across all samples, and the number of cells per subset was strongly correlated with RNA yield.

The entire isolated RNA was reverse transcribed using the High Capacity cDNA Reverse Transcription Kit, and thus expressed TCRB transcripts were sequenced. Naive, central memory and regulatory T cell samples underwent deep immunoSEQ sequencing, averaging about 3.5 million total reads per sample. Sorted cells were lysed in RLT buffer, and RNA was extracted using DNase-treated RNeasy Micro or Mini kits according to cell number. To prevent cross-contamination, each cell subset was processed individually, whereas patient and healthy donor samples were processed jointly. The immunoSEQ multiplex PCR was used to amplify TCRB sequences from cDNA, yielding 87-bp fragments that span the CDR3 region. Sequencing of the amplicons was performed on the Illumina HiSeq platform. The study's processing was this. PCR bias was computationally corrected using synthetic template baselines, reads within Hamming distance 2 were collapsed, and singletons that could not be merged were discarded. Reads were aligned against IMGT so that V, D and J genes, CDR3 length and insertions or deletions at six rearrangement sites could be assigned. Within each subset, clonotype counts were normalized to sorted cell number, and only after that were true diversity and Gini coefficients computed with the tcR R package. The overlap coefficient, calculated on TCRB nucleotide sequences, was used to measure repertoire sharing. Out-of-frame TCRB sequences from naive cells were analyzed to stand in for the pre-selection repertoire. TCRdb took this table from immuneACCESS and kept in-frame rearrangements with V and J called. Such tables lack part of the clones; where checked against another copy, unresolved V genes explain under half of the gap, and the rest is unexplained. D and trimming were read from the DNA, whereas the V and J calls and clone size are those reported in that table. The sample has nearly 250,000 clones on record, 13% to 15% of them singletons. The ten most abundant clones make up roughly 0.024% of the sample.

The paper as a whole reports these results and caveats: In all four CD4+ subsets, TCRB CDR3 length was moderately but significantly shorter in type 1 diabetes patients. Naive, central memory and regulatory TCRB repertoires appeared more similar among patients than among healthy donors. PCR may preferentially amplify shorter templates, but because patient and control samples were amplified and corrected together, any resulting skew would affect both groups equally. Because cDNA was sequenced instead of genomic DNA, highly expressing activated cells could be over-represented, though the groups showed no difference in activation or CD3 levels. Because small numbers of individuals were included in the HLA sub-analyses, any influence of HLA type on TCRB rearrangement was left unresolved. Patients with type 1 diabetes made fewer insertions and deleted more nucleotides at VDJ recombination sites, implying thymic rearrangement abnormalities.

On this clone itself: Its binding antigen is unknown. Per-base quality was not reported, and no clone a single base away is much larger than it.

The germline V and J ends show losses of 3 bases and 6 bases respectively, and no gene match explains 17 bases of the junction. The germline V gene yields SGHRS for CDR1 and YFSETQ for CDR2. The CDR3 measures 17 amino acids from cysteine to phenylalanine. Only the CDR3 DNA stays, 51 bases, in frame from base 1. Each donor gave one peripheral blood draw, averaging approximately 0.11 L, which was collected into heparinised tubes. Naive, central memory, regulatory and stem cell-like memory CD4+ T cells were sorted on a BD FACSAria II using a panel including CD45RO, CCR7, CD25, CD127, CD95 and CD27. All sorted populations exceeded 95% purity. PBMCs were separated immediately by Lymphoprep density gradient centrifugation and were stained directly, without being cultured. So that batch effects would be minimized, each experiment stained and sorted samples in pairs, pairing one healthy donor with one patient.

The sample was naive CD4+ T cells from blood. According to the study, the label for this sample's cell subset or site signals: true naive CD4+ T cells. The clonotype originates from a woman in her thirties or forties in good health. The V gene is TRBV5-1 and the J gene is TRBJ2-5; 7 middle bases align to TRBD2. The sequence in DNA is TGCGCCAGCAGCTCTCGAGGAGAAGGGACTACCAAGAAGACCCAGTACTTC. It is translated as CASSSRGEGTTKKTQYF.